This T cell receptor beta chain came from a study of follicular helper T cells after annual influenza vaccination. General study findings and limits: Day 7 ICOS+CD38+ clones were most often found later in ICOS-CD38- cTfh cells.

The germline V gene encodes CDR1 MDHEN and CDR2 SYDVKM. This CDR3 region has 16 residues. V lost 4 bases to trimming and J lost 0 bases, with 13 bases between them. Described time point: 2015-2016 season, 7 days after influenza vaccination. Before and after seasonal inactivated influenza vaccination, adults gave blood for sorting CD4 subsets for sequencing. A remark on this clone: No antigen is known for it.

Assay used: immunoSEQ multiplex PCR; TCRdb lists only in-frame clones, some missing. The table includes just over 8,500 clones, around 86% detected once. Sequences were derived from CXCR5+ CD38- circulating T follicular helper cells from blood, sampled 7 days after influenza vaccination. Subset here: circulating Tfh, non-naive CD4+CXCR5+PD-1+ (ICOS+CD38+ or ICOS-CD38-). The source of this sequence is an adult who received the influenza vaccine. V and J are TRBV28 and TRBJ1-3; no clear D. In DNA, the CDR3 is TGTGCCAGCAGTTCGCCCGGGGTCCTCTCTGGAAACACCATATATTTT. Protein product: CASSSPGVLSGNTIYF.